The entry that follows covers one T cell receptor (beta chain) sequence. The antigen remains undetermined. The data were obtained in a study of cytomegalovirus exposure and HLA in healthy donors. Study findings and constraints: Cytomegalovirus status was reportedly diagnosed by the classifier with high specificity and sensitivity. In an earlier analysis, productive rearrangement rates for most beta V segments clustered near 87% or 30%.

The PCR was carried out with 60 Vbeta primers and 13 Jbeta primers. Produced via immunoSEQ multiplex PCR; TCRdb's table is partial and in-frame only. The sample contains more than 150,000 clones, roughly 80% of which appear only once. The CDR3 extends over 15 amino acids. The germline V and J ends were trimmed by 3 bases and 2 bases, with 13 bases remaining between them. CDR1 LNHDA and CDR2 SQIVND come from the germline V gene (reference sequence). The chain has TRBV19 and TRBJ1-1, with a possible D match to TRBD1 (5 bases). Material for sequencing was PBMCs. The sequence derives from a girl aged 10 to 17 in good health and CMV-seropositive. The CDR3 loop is CASSMGPLGNTEAFF. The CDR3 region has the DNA TGTGCCAGTAGTATGGGGCCATTGGGAAACACTGAAGCTTTCTTT.